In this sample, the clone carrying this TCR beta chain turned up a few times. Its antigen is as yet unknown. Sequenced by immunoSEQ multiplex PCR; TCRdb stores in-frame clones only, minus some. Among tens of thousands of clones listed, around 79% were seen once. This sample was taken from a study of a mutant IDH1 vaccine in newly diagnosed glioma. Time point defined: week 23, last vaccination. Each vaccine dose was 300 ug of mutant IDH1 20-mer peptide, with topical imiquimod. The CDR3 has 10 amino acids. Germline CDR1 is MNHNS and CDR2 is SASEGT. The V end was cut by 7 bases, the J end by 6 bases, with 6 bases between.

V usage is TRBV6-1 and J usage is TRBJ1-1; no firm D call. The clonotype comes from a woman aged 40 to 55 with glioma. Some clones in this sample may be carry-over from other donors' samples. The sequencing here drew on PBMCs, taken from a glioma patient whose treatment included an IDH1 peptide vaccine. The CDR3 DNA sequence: TGTGCCAGCAATTCTGCTGAAGCTTTCTTT. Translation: CASNSAEAFF.